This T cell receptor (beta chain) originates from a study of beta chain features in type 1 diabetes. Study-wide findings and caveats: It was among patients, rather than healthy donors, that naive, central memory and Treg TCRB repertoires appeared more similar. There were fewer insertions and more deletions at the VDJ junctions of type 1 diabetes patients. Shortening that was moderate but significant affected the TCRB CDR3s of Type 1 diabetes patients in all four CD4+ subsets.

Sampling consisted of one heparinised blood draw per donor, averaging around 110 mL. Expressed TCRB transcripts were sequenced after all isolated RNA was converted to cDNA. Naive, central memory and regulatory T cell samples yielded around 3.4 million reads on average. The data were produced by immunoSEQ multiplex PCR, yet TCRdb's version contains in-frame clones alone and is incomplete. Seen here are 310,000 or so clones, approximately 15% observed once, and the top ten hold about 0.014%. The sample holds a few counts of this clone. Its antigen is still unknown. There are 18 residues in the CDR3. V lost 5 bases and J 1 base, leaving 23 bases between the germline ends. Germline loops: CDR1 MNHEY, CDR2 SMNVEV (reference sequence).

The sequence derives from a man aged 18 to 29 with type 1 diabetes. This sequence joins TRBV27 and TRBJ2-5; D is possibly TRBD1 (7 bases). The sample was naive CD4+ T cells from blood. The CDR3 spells CASSPSLRGNRGQETQYF. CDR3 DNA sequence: TGTGCCAGCAGTCCAAGCTTGCGGGGAAACAGGGGCCAAGAGACCCAGTACTTC.